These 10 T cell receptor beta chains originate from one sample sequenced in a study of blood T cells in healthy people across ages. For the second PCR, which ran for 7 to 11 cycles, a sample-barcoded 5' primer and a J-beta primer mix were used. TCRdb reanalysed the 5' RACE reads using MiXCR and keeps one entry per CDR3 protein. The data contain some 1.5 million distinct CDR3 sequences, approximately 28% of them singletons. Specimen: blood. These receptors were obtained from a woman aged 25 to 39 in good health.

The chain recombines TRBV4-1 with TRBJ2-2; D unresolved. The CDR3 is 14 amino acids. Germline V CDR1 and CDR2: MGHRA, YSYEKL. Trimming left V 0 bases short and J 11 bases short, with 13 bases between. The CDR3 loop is CASSQDPLKGELFF. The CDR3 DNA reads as TGCGCCAGCAGCCAAGACCCTCTCAAGGGTGAGCTGTTTTTT.

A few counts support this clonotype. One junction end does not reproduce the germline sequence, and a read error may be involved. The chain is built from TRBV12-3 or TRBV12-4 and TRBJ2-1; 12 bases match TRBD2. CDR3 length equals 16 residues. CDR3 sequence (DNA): TGTGCCAGCAGTTCTAGCGGGGGGGCTTTTTACAGTGAGCAGTTCTTC. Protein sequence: CASSSSGGAFYSEQFF.

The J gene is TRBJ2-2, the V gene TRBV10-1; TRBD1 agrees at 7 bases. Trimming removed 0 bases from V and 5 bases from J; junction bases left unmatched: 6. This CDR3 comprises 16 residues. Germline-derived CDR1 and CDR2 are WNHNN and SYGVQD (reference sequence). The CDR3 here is CASSESARQGTGELFF. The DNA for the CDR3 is TGCGCCAGCAGTGAGTCGGCCCGACAGGGTACCGGGGAGCTGTTTTTT.

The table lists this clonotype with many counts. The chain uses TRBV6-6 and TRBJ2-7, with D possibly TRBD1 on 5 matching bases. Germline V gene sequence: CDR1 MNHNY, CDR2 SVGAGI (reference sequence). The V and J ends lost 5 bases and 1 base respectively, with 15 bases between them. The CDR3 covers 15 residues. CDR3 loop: CASSDTGTQSYEQYF. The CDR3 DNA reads TGTGCCAGCAGTGACACAGGAACCCAGTCCTACGAGCAGTACTTC.

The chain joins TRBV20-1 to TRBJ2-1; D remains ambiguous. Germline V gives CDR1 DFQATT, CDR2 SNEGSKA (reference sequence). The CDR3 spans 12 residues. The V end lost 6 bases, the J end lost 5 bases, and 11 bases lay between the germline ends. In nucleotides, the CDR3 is TGCAGTGCCCCGAACCGAGACAATGAGCAGTTCTTC. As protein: CSAPNRDNEQFF.

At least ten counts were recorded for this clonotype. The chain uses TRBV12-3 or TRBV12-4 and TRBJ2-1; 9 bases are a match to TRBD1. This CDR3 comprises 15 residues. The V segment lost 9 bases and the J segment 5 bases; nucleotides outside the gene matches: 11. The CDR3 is CASRLWGTGNNEQFF. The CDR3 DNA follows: TGTGCCAGTCGTCTCTGGGGGACAGGGAACAATGAGCAGTTCTTC.

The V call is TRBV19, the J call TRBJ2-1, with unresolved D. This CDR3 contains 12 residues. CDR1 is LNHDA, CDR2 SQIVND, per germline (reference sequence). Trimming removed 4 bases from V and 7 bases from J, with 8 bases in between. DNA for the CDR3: TGTGCCAGTAGTACTCAGCTAAATGAGCAGTTCTTC. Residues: CASSTQLNEQFF.

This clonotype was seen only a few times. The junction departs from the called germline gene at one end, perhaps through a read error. For the CDR3, the DNA is TGTGCCAGCAGCCTGGCCGGGACAGGGGGCTTAAACTATGGTTACACCTTC. As protein: CASSLAGTGGLNYGYTF. The gene calls are TRBV3-1 and TRBJ1-2, with 12 bases matching TRBD1. CDR3 length: 17 amino acids. CDR1 LGHDT and CDR2 YNNKEL come from the germline V gene (reference sequence).

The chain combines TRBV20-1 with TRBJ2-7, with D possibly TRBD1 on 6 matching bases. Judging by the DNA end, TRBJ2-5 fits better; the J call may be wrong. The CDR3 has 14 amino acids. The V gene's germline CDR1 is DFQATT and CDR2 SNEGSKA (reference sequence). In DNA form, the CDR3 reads TGCAGTGCTAGAGCCAGGGGAATGGGGGAGACCCAGTACTTC. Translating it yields CSARARGMGETQYF.

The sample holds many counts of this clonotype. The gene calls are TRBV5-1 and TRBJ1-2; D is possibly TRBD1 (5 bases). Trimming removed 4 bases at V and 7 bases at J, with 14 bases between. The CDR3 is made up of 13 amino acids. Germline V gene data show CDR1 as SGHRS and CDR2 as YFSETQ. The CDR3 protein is CASSGGHRSGYTF. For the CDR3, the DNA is TGCGCCAGCAGCGGTGGACACCGTTCTGGCTACACCTTC.